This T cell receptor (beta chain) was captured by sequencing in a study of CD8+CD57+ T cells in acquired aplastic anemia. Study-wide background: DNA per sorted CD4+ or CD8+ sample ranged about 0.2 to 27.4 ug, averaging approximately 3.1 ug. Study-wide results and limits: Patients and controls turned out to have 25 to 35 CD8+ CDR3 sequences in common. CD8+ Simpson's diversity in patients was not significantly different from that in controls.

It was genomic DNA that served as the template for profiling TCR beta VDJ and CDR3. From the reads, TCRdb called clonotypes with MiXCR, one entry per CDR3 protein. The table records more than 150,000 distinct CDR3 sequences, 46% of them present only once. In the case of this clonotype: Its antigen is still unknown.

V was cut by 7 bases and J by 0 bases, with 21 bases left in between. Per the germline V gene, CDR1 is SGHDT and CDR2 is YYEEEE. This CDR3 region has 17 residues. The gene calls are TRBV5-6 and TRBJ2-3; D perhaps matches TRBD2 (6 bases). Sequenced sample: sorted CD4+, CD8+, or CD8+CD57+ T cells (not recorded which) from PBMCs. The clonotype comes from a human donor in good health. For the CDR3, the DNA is TGTGCCAGCGGCTGGGGGGACGGCCGGGAGAGCACAGATACGCAGTATTTT. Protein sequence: CASGWGDGRESTDTQYF.